The sequence of this TCR beta chain was determined in a study of Ad26.COV2.S vaccination and SARS-CoV-2 variants. The CDR3 is 16 residues long. V was pared by 2 bases and J by 1 base, with 15 bases between. Germline-derived CDR1 and CDR2 are MNHNS and SASEGT. Indicated treatment: roughly 20 received Ad26.COV2.S at low or high dose, single or two shots; about 5 received placebo; per-sample allocation not given. The investigators took samples on day 63 after the first vaccine or placebo injection. The repertoire was sequenced with immunoSEQ multiplex PCR; TCRdb's copy has only in-frame clones and lacks some. The sample holds approximately 400,000 clones; 83% are singletons and the top ten take around 7%.

This material consisted of peripheral blood, taken in a trial of Ad26.COV2.S vaccine versus placebo. V is TRBV6-1 and J is TRBJ2-7; D is uncertain. This receptor was obtained from a person aged 18-60 years who received the Ad26.COV2.S COVID-19 vaccine or a placebo. The CDR3 protein is CASSERPGVGSYEQYF. The CDR3 DNA reads as TGTGCCAGCAGTGAACGACCCGGCGTAGGGTCCTACGAGCAGTACTTC.